The 26 T cell receptor beta chains given below trace back to one sample, sequenced in a study of glioma-infiltrating T cells. The iRepertoire nested amplicon-rescue multiplex PCR amplified TCR alpha and beta CDR3s from RNA. Using its own MiXCR run on the multiplex PCR reads, TCRdb lists one record per CDR3 protein. Of 300,000 to 400,000 distinct CDR3 sequences listed, 41% are singletons. Sequencing was carried out using glioma tissue, nonneoplastic brain tissue, or PBMCs (not recorded which). The origin of the receptors is a human donor with low-grade glioma or glioblastoma, undergoing nonglioma brain surgery, or in good health (not recorded which).

This clonotype has only a few counts. The V and J genes are TRBV7-9 and TRBJ2-3, with D possibly being TRBD2 (5 bases). This CDR3 spans 14 amino acids. Germline V gene sequence: CDR1 SEHNR, CDR2 FQNEAQ (reference sequence). V lost 0 bases and J 4 bases, leaving 8 bases between the germline ends. The CDR3 region has the DNA TGTGCCAGCAGCTTAGCGGGAGTCCCAGATACGCAGTATTTT. Translating it yields CASSLAGVPDTQYF.

The chain employs TRBV27 and TRBJ2-3, with 12 bases fitting TRBD2. The J call is doubtful: the DNA matches TRBJ2-1 better. The V gene's germline CDR1 is MNHEY and CDR2 SMNVEV (reference sequence). This CDR3 contains 18 residues. The chain's CDR3 is CASSLRVLAGGNHNEQFF. In DNA form, the CDR3 reads TGTGCCAGCAGTTTAAGGGTCCTAGCGGGAGGGAACCACAATGAGCAGTTCTTC.

This clonotype was recorded once. V gene TRBV10-3 combines with J gene TRBJ1-4; D uncertain. Trimming shortened V by 7 bases and J by 9 bases, and 15 bases separated the two germline ends. This CDR3 is built from 13 residues. Germline V gene lookup returns CDR1 ENHRY and CDR2 SYGVKD. CDR3 amino acids: CAIKRDENQKLFF. DNA for the CDR3: TGTGCCATCAAGAGGGATGAGAATCAAAAACTGTTTTTT.

This clonotype has just a few counts. This chain links TRBV7-9 with TRBJ2-2, with a tentative D call TRBD1 (6 bases). The CDR3 totals 15 residues. The germline V gene has CDR1 SEHNR and CDR2 FQNEAQ (reference sequence). V dropped 2 bases and J dropped 4 bases, with 11 bases sitting between them. The CDR3 sequence: CASSLNRGGTGELFF. For the CDR3, the DNA is TGTGCCAGCAGCTTAAACAGAGGGGGCACCGGGGAGCTGTTTTTT.

This clonotype was recorded only once. This likely comes from a read error, as the CDR3 has no conserved phenylalanine or tryptophan at its end. The chain has TRBV6-1 and TRBJ1-2; a possible D gene is TRBD1 (6 bases). From germline, CDR1 is MNHNS and CDR2 SASEGT. This CDR3 contains 12 residues. Trimming left V 5 bases short and J 7 bases short, with 11 bases between. This CDR3 is CASSQTGSGYTS. The DNA of the CDR3 is TGTGCCAGCAGTCAAACAGGGTCTGGCTACACCTCC.

Regarding this clonotype: Possible read error: a much larger clone is one base away. The J gene is TRBJ2-7, the V gene TRBV27; D is perhaps TRBD2 (6 bases). Germline V gives CDR1 MNHEY, CDR2 SMNVEV (reference sequence). V was clipped by 8 bases and J by 7 bases, with 24 bases between them. CDR3 length: 15 amino acids. The CDR3 reads CASSRPGGNYNEQYF. CDR3 nucleotides: TGTGCCAGCTCTCGCCCCGGAGGGAACTACAATGAGCAGTACTTC.

J is TRBJ1-1 and V is TRBV16; D is possibly TRBD1 (5 bases). V was clipped by 4 bases and J by 3 bases, with 12 bases between them. CDR1 KGHSY and CDR2 FQNENV come from the germline V gene. This CDR3 comprises 14 residues. DNA for the CDR3: TGTGCCAGCAGCCTCCCGGGGCTGGACACTGAAGCTTTCTTT. Amino acid sequence: CASSLPGLDTEAFF.

This clonotype was seen only a few times. The V and J genes are TRBV19 and TRBJ1-2; 7 nucleotides agree with TRBD1. Germline V gene sequence: CDR1 LNHDA, CDR2 SQIVND (reference sequence). The CDR3 contains 13 residues. V lost 7 bases to trimming and J lost 5 bases; unmatched junction nucleotides: 7. This chain's CDR3 is CASTSGQIYGYTF. Here the CDR3 DNA reads TGTGCCAGTACCTCGGGACAGATTTATGGCTACACCTTC.

Turning to this clonotype: A much larger clone differs by one base, so this may be a read error. The V and J genes are TRBV10-3 and TRBJ2-5; D assignment may be TRBD1 or TRBD2 (5 bases each). The CDR3 has 17 residues. V dropped 3 bases and J dropped 11 bases, with 28 bases sitting between them. Germline V CDR1 and CDR2: ENHRY, SYGVKD. The CDR3 sequence is CAISDDGGSRWWNEQYF. DNA for the CDR3: TGTGCCATCAGTGATGATGGGGGTTCTAGATGGTGGAATGAGCAGTACTTC.

The V and J genes are TRBV6-1 and TRBJ1-5; D possibly corresponds to TRBD1 (6 bases). V was shortened by 5 bases and J by 7 bases, with 18 bases between the two germline ends. The CDR3 is made up of 15 amino acids. Germline CDR1 is MNHNS and CDR2 is SASEGT. In nucleotides, the CDR3 is TGTGCCAGCAGTTGGCCCCAAGGGGGGGGGCAGCCCCAGCATTTT. It yields the protein CASSWPQGGGQPQHF.

J is TRBJ2-7 and V is TRBV5-1; TRBD1 matches 7 bases. The V and J ends lost 3 bases and 2 bases, in that order; junction bases with no gene match: 5. The CDR3 is made up of 14 amino acids. Germline CDR1 and CDR2: SGHRS and YFSETQ. The CDR3 loop is CASSSDRLPYEQYF. The CDR3 nucleotides read TGCGCCAGCAGCTCGGACAGGCTCCCCTACGAGCAGTACTTC.

This clonotype has a handful of counts. This chain joins TRBV4-1 and TRBJ1-2; D might be TRBD1 (5 bases). Between the trimmed V and J ends, which lost 2 bases and 4 bases, there was a span of 14 bases. This CDR3 is built from 15 residues. The germline gives CDR1 MGHRA, CDR2 YSYEKL. In DNA form, the CDR3 reads TGCGCCAGCAGCCAACTACCGGGACCGGTCTATGGCTACACCTTC. Translated, it gives CASSQLPGPVYGYTF.

This clonotype showed up just once. This could be a read error, since a much larger clone is one nucleotide away. V gene TRBV27 combines with J gene TRBJ2-7; weak D call: TRBD2 (5 bases). Germline CDR1 is MNHEY and CDR2 is SMNVEV (reference sequence). This CDR3 region has 16 residues. CDR3 sequence reads: CASSLVIGSGIYELYF. The CDR3 coding sequence is TGTGCCAGCAGTTTAGTCATCGGATCGGGGATCTACGAGCTGTACTTC.

This clonotype was found many times. The rearrangement links TRBV28 to TRBJ2-3, with TRBD1 matching over 8 bases. The CDR3 has 15 residues. CDR1 is MDHEN, CDR2 SYDVKM, per germline. Trimming at V came to 2 bases and at J to 2 bases, leaving 3 bases not matched to a gene. CDR3 region: CASSLRQGYTDTQYF. The DNA for the CDR3 is TGTGCCAGCAGTTTAAGACAGGGGTACACAGATACGCAGTATTTT. Using reference TRBV28 and TRBJ2-3 for the parts outside the CDR3, the full variable domain is DVKVTQSSRYLVKRTGEKVFLECVQDMDHENMFWYRQDPGLGLRLIYFSYDVKMKEKGDIPEGYSVSREKKERFSLILESASTNQTSMYLCASSLRQGYTDTQYFGPGTRLTVL.

This clonotype has a count of ten or more. This chain uses TRBV6-6 with TRBJ2-3; 7 bases line up with TRBD2. Trimming took 2 bases from V and 2 from J; bases not matched to a gene: 7. The CDR3 has 16 amino acids. The germline gives CDR1 MNHNY, CDR2 SVGAGI (reference sequence). For the CDR3, the DNA is TGTGCCAGCAGTTACCGCGGGGGAGGCCCCACAGATACGCAGTATTTT. Amino acids: CASSYRGGGPTDTQYF.

This clonotype has a count of ten or more. This rearrangement joins TRBV27 to TRBJ2-7; D not certain. CDR3 size: 16 residues. Germline V gene sequence: CDR1 MNHEY, CDR2 SMNVEV (reference sequence). The germline V and J ends were trimmed by 0 bases and 0 bases, with 12 bases remaining between them. CDR3 DNA: TGTGCCAGCAGTTTATCATGGACGCAGAGCTCCTACGAGCAGTACTTC. Its translation is CASSLSWTQSSYEQYF.

Only a few counts were recorded for this clonotype. J is TRBJ1-2 and V is TRBV19; D gene unclear. Germline-derived CDR1 and CDR2 are LNHDA and SQIVND (reference sequence). V was pared by 3 bases and J by 6 bases, with 17 bases between. The length of the CDR3 is 15 residues. The CDR3 sequence: CASSIFAGSTNGYTF. The CDR3 DNA sequence: TGTGCCAGTAGTATCTTCGCGGGGTCTACCAATGGCTACACCTTC. Full variable domain (outside the CDR3, taken from reference TRBV19 and TRBJ1-2): DGGITQSPKYLFRKEGQNVTLSCEQNLNHDAMYWYRQDPGQGLRLIYYSQIVNDFQKGDIAEGYSVSREKKESFPLTVTSAQKNPTAFYLCASSIFAGSTNGYTFGSGTRLTVV.

The chain combines TRBV12-3 or TRBV12-4 with TRBJ2-3, with TRBD2 as a possible D gene (5 bases). Trimming cost V 5 bases and J 0 bases, with 9 bases left between them. The CDR3 has 14 amino acids. CDR3 sequence reads: CASSQGLSTDTQYF. CDR3 coding DNA: TGTGCCAGCAGTCAAGGACTTAGCACAGATACGCAGTATTTT.

V and J are TRBV27 and TRBJ2-7; D is uncertain. This CDR3 is 14 amino acids long. The V and J ends lost 7 bases and 2 bases respectively, with 15 bases between them. The germline CDR1 and CDR2 sequences are MNHEY and SMNVEV (reference sequence). The CDR3 nucleotides read TGTGCCAGCATTCCAGCCCCGAGCGCCTACGAGCAGTACTTC. Protein: CASIPAPSAYEQYF.

This clonotype was detected only a few times. V and J are TRBV7-2 and TRBJ1-5; D gene uncertain. V gave up 0 bases and J gave up 7 bases, with 7 bases separating them. Per germline, CDR1 SGHTA and CDR2 FQGNSA. The CDR3 is 13 residues long. The CDR3 sequence is CASSLAAAQPQHF. The CDR3 region has the DNA TGTGCCAGCAGCTTAGCGGCGGCGCAGCCCCAGCATTTT.

This clonotype was observed a single time. The chain links TRBV28 to TRBJ2-4, with TRBD2 identical over 10 bases. After removal of 3 bases from V and 13 bases from J, the junction contained 12 bases not matched to a gene. Germline V gives CDR1 MDHEN, CDR2 SYDVKM. This CDR3 has 15 residues. CDR3 residues: CASSFTGTSDNEQYF. The CDR3 DNA sequence: TGTGCCAGCAGTTTCACCGGGACTAGCGATAATGAGCAGTACTTC.

This clonotype has ten or more counts. J is TRBJ2-7 and V is TRBV28; TRBD1 aligns across 10 bases. The germline gives CDR1 MDHEN, CDR2 SYDVKM. Trimming at V came to 7 bases and at J to 4 bases, leaving 4 bases not matched to a gene. The CDR3 contains 13 residues. The CDR3 DNA sequence: TGTGCCAGCAAGACAGGGGGCAAGTACGAGCAGTACTTC. This gives the protein CASKTGGKYEQYF.

In this sample, this clonotype turned up many times. This sequence joins TRBV6-6 and TRBJ1-3; 10 nucleotides match TRBD1. Germline values: CDR1 MNHNY, CDR2 SVGAGI (reference sequence). Trimming at V came to 0 bases and at J to 3 bases, leaving 2 bases not matched to a gene. The CDR3 covers 16 residues. CDR3 bases: TGTGCCAGCAGTTACTCAGGGACAGGGGATGGAAACACCATATATTTT. Translation: CASSYSGTGDGNTIYF.

This rearrangement joins TRBV4-3 to TRBJ2-1, with 12 bases fitting TRBD2. The length of the CDR3 is 15 residues. V lost 1 base to trimming and J lost 8 bases; unmatched junction nucleotides: 3. Germline V CDR1 and CDR2: LGHNA, YSLEER. CDR3 bases: TGCGCCAGCAGCCAAGCGACTAGCGGGAGACATGAGCAGTTCTTC. Protein: CASSQATSGRHEQFF.

This clonotype has only a few counts. This chain joins TRBV10-3 and TRBJ2-5, with 11 bases matching TRBD2. V lost 3 bases and J lost 7; bases outside the gene matches: 4. The CDR3 is 14 residues long. Germline V gene lookup returns CDR1 ENHRY and CDR2 SYGVKD. The DNA of the CDR3 is TGTGCCATCAGTGACACTAGCGGGAGCCGGACCCAGTACTTC. Protein product: CAISDTSGSRTQYF.

The J gene is TRBJ2-5, the V gene TRBV5-6, with 9 bases lining up with TRBD2. Germline V gene sequence: CDR1 SGHDT, CDR2 YYEEEE. The CDR3 is 14 amino acids. Unmatched junction bases numbered 1, after V lost 2 bases and J lost 2 bases. CDR3 sequence: CASSLTSGQETQYF. The CDR3 nucleotides read TGTGCCAGCAGCTTAACTAGCGGGCAAGAGACCCAGTACTTC.